This T cell receptor beta chain was obtained from a study of blood T cell repertoires in COVID-19. Assay: immunoSEQ multiplex PCR; the TCRdb copy retains only in-frame clones and omits some. The table lists about 20,000 clones, around nine tenths of them singletons. This CDR3 has 13 residues. CDR1 is MNHEY, CDR2 SVGAGI, per germline. V was cut by 7 bases and J by 0 bases, with 9 bases left in between. The chain employs TRBV6-5 and TRBJ1-2, with D possibly TRBD1 on 5 matching bases. The receptor was derived from a human donor in a cohort sampled during active COVID-19. The donor label of this sample is uncertain. The sequenced sample consisted of peripheral blood. CDR3 in DNA: TGTGCCAGCAAACAGGCCACTAACTATGGCTACACCTTC. Translation gives CASKQATNYGYTF.